This T cell receptor (beta chain) derives from a study of beta chain features in type 1 diabetes. Study background: Examined across all samples were approximately 99 million sorted cells. Study-level points and caveats: In the patient group, naive, central memory and Treg TCRB repertoires seemed more alike than in the healthy donor group. Whether HLA type influences TCRB rearrangement remained unresolved here. Type 1 diabetes patients showed fewer insertions and more deletions at VDJ junctions.

In regard to this clone: What it binds is unknown.

V lost 3 bases to trimming and J lost 4 bases; unmatched junction nucleotides: 11. Germline lookup yields CDR1 SGHRS and CDR2 YFSETQ. The CDR3 spans 17 residues. The sequenced template was cDNA made from the entire isolated RNA. Sequencing used immunoSEQ multiplex PCR; TCRdb keeps in-frame clones, though not all of them. The sample lists about 39,000 clones, around 48% occurring once. V and J are TRBV5-1 and TRBJ2-7, with TRBD1 matching over 12 bases. Sequencing was performed on central memory CD4+ T cells from blood. The source is a woman between 18 and 30 years old in good health. The CDR3 DNA follows: TGCGCCAGCAGCTCCGGGACAGGGGGCGTAAAAGGGTACGAGCAGTACTTC. This encodes CASSSGTGGVKGYEQYF. The variable domain in full, with the rest retrieved from reference TRBV5-1 and TRBJ2-7, is KAGVTQTPRYLIKTRGQQVTLSCSPISGHRSVSWYQQTPGQGLQFLFEYFSETQRNKGNFPGRFSGRQFSNSRSEMNVSTLELGDSALYLCASSSGTGGVKGYEQYFGPGTRLTVT.